Listed below are T cell receptor beta chains from one sample, sequenced in a study of regulatory T cells in long-lasting Graves disease. TCRdb independently ran MiXCR on the multiplex PCR reads; one entry per CDR3 protein. Here the sample spans some 230,000 distinct CDR3 sequences, around 20% being singletons. This specimen consisted of peripheral blood mononuclear cells (PBMCs), obtained at new diagnosis, from a patient treated with antithyroid drugs. All receptors derive from a female donor with Graves disease. The conserved cysteine and the conserved F or W are not part of the CDR3 here. Fields, in order: V gene, J gene, CDR3 protein.

v_gene: TRBV7-8; j_gene: TRBJ2-1; CDR3aa: ASSLVRGRAHNEQF
v_gene: TRBV6-2/TRBV6-3; j_gene: TRBJ2-4; CDR3aa: ASSVGQANIQY
v_gene: TRBV2; j_gene: TRBJ1-2; CDR3aa: ASKPDRGDYGYT
v_gene: TRBV6-4; j_gene: TRBJ2-1; CDR3aa: ASSPGTGFYNEQF
v_gene: TRBV11-2; j_gene: TRBJ2-1; CDR3aa: ASSPGRLSSYNEQF
v_gene: TRBV2; j_gene: TRBJ2-7; CDR3aa: ASRVPPLWAQPPYEQY
v_gene: TRBV11-2; j_gene: TRBJ2-5; CDR3aa: ASSPESTETQY
v_gene: TRBV20-1; j_gene: TRBJ2-1; CDR3aa: SAAGGEGQRSYNEQF
v_gene: TRBV12-5; j_gene: TRBJ2-3; CDR3aa: ASGSSRGLGTDTQY
v_gene: TRBV2; j_gene: TRBJ1-2; CDR3aa: ASSEGRTDRYGYT
v_gene: TRBV11-2; j_gene: TRBJ2-3; CDR3aa: ASTEPGASTDTQY
v_gene: TRBV2; j_gene: TRBJ1-1; CDR3aa: ASSEDPVGGRAF
v_gene: TRBV4-1; j_gene: TRBJ2-7; CDR3aa: ASSQDFHEGNEQY
v_gene: TRBV10-3; j_gene: TRBJ2-7; CDR3aa: AISTGGSYEQY
v_gene: TRBV30; j_gene: TRBJ2-3; CDR3aa: AWGLARTDTQY
v_gene: TRBV5-1; j_gene: TRBJ1-1; CDR3aa: ASSLAGRDTEAF
v_gene: TRBV27; j_gene: TRBJ1-2; CDR3aa: ASSSQTRQGAVYGYT
v_gene: TRBV30; j_gene: TRBJ2-5; CDR3aa: AWSAGTSGRGVETQY
v_gene: TRBV6-1; j_gene: TRBJ2-5; CDR3aa: ASIHRAYQETQY
v_gene: TRBV12-3/TRBV12-4; j_gene: TRBJ2-1; CDR3aa: ASSRGGDEQF
v_gene: TRBV30; j_gene: TRBJ2-1; CDR3aa: ACKIDPRNEQF
v_gene: TRBV19; j_gene: TRBJ1-2; CDR3aa: ASSMLTHGYT